This T cell receptor beta chain originates from a study of T cell responses to AZD1222 COVID-19 vaccine. Whole-study findings and limits: Researchers report vaccine-associated CD4 TCRs spanning spike, with dominance at 160-218 and 743-854.

As concerns this clone: Its cognate antigen is unknown.

Germline V gene lookup returns CDR1 MNHEY and CDR2 SMNVEV (reference sequence). V lost 8 bases and J lost 9; bases outside the gene matches: 4. This CDR3 is 11 amino acids long. The method was immunoSEQ multiplex PCR; TCRdb's version includes in-frame clones alone and lacks a portion of them. Here the sample spans 75,000 to 95,000 clones, approximately 89% being singletons. The sample consisted of peripheral blood, taken 28 days after the second AZD1222 dose. This chain connects TRBV27 to TRBJ2-1; 7 bases map to TRBD2. The TCR was taken from an adult who received the AZD1222 COVID-19 vaccine. The DNA for the CDR3 is TGTGCCAGCGGGGGGGGTGGTGAGCAGTTCTTC. Encoded protein: CASGGGGEQFF.